The rows below give T cell receptor beta chains drawn from one sample of a study of blood T cells in healthy people across ages. From the 5' RACE reads, TCRdb called clonotypes with MiXCR, one entry per CDR3 protein. The data hold fewer than 1,200,000 distinct CDR3 sequences, with approximately 25% observed a single time. These same data were also listed under a study on T cells of mothers and their children.

The sample comprised blood. These receptors all come from a girl aged 2 to 10 in good health. Each CDR3 is given without its conserved first and last residue. D genes are given only for firm matches.

D | V | CDR3
. | TRBV4-3 | ASSLSKWGFNQPQH
. | TRBV27 | ASGHVTGELF
TRBD1 | TRBV20-1 | SARTTGAGANVLT
. | TRBV10-3 | AISESGAQEQY
. | TRBV6-5 | ASSTSREEQF
. | TRBV7-2 | ASSLTGTRLRGYT
TRBD2 | TRBV12-3/TRBV12-4 | ASSPTGDRTSGVTGWETQY
. | TRBV4-3 | ASSQLSKGGELF
TRBD2 | TRBV20-1 | SAILAGAYEQY
. | TRBV6-1 | AGSGIRGQETQY
. | TRBV4-1 | ASSTSPRSEQY
TRBD1 | TRBV7-9 | ASSFEQGLEEKLF
. | TRBV4-2 | ASSQDRRDGYT
TRBD1 | TRBV29-1 | SVEQFGQGAYEQY
. | TRBV10-3 | AIRGGSQGGEQF
. | TRBV6-5 | ASSYDPSGVYEQY
. | TRBV29-1 | SVGPGSYNEQF
. | TRBV15 | ATSRDQGYPLNEQF
. | TRBV24-1 | ATSDPGGDEQF
. | TRBV27 | ASSLWVGAVNTEAF
TRBD2 | TRBV6-2/TRBV6-3 | ASSTRRGDGEAQY
. | TRBV12-3/TRBV12-4 | ASSSFQGETQY
. | TRBV20-1 | SARDRLQGLTYEQY
. | TRBV12-3/TRBV12-4 | ASSLVRRSQETQY
. | TRBV15 | ATSWDYEDRRDGYT
. | TRBV11-2 | ASSPFNAPTNEKLF
. | TRBV7-9 | ASSLGQTGHSNTGELF
TRBD1 | TRBV9 | ASSVAAAPGQGSNTQY
TRBD1 | TRBV6-5 | ASSYGGQGVGETQY
. | TRBV29-1 | SVVVMRRPTQETQY
. | TRBV10-3 | AISGGVEFQPQH
. | TRBV7-8 | ASSFPIGPWVSGELF
. | TRBV29-1 | SVVGGLPYNEQF
. | TRBV29-1 | SVVAGIPPREQY
TRBD1 | TRBV7-8 | ASSDPGQTNQPQH
. | TRBV20-1 | SARDVRNTEAF
. | TRBV6-6 | ASSYVEGEQF
. | TRBV5-6 | ASSFGFEQY
. | TRBV10-3 | AIARDNNQPQH
. | TRBV25-1 | ASEGSDYNEQF
. | TRBV11-3 | ASGGWLYNEQF
. | TRBV7-3 | ASSPGTTTQETQY
. | TRBV3-1 | ASSQVGQRNSPLH
. | TRBV9 | ASSVGPGPSSYEQY
. | TRBV7-3 | ASSPGVGYEQY
. | TRBV3-1 | ASSPSAGYEQY
. | TRBV4-2 | ASSQEVADTQY
. | TRBV4-2 | ASSLTLQGISTGELF